This T cell receptor beta chain was obtained from a study of early T cells in non-severe SARS-CoV-2 infection (dated by TCRdb to the early 2020s). General notes on the study: Bulk RNA from unsorted whole blood was used for TCR sequencing, so alpha and beta chains could not be paired. Results the study describes overall, beyond this receptor: VDJdb matching was skewed toward anti-spike CD8 responses and likely underestimated virus-specific expansions, missing private and CD4 specificities.

V gives up 3 bases and J gives up 3 bases, and the segment between their germline ends measures 12 bases. Looking up the germline V gene yields CDR1 MNHEY and CDR2 SVGAGI. The CDR3, from cysteine to phenylalanine, totals 15 residues. Just the 45-base CDR3 DNA is kept, in frame starting at base 1. The library was built by means of 5' RACE. The sequencer listed for this sample is NextSeq 500. In the TCR library protocol, unique molecular identifiers were attached to individual cDNA molecules to correct for PCR bias and sequencing error. Both TCR alpha and beta chains were sequenced, and tight co-correlation was observed between alpha and beta sequence abundances in each sample. The paper's processing steps were these. V gene, J gene and CDR3 annotation of TCR sequences was performed with Decombinator V4. Expanded TCRs were defined as changing significantly between any two time points under a Poisson model with p below 0.0001. TCR abundances were normalised to the total number of TCRs sequenced per sample and expressed as counts per million. MAIT TCRs were defined by TRAV1-2 paired with TRAJ12, TRAJ20 or TRAJ33, and iNKT TCRs by TRAV10 paired with TRAJ18. VDJdb, accessed 1 November 2021, was searched for CMV, EBV and SARS-CoV-2 annotated TCRs, excluding TCRs annotated for multiple antigens. TCRdb reworked the public reads: Q25 trimming with fastp, MiXCR clone assembly, productive beta chains retained. Every distinct CDR3 protein forms one entry, paired with its most common genes and DNA. TCRdb assigned the V and J calls; the authors' analysis was not used. The sample contains some 48,000 distinct CDR3 sequences, around 14% of them found a single time. The ten top clones hold about 9.4% of the sample.

This was a case-control study nested in a cohort of healthcare workers in London, UK, who had nasopharyngeal swab PCR tests and blood samples taken every week. Healthcare workers were enrolled in the week of the UK lockdown, from 23 to 31 March 2020, and were followed every week for up to roughly 15 weeks. This clonotype was counted at least ten times. Its antigen is not yet known. Base quality data are lacking; no much larger clone is found one base away. Sequenced: whole blood. The chain is encoded by TRBV6-5 joined to TRBJ1-5; matching of 5 bases hints at TRBD1 as the D gene. This clonotype was sampled from an adult who was a healthcare worker with PCR-confirmed SARS-CoV-2 infection or an uninfected control (not recorded which). The CDR3 in this case is CASSYSQGINQPQHF. The DNA reads as follows: TGTGCCAGCAGTTATAGTCAGGGAATCAATCAGCCCCAGCATTTT.